The clone carrying this T cell receptor (beta chain) was detected a few times. The CDR3 covers 15 residues. Germline V gene lookup returns CDR1 SGHRS and CDR2 YFSETQ. After removal of 3 bases from V and 0 bases from J, the junction contained 3 bases not matched to a gene. The data belong to a study of blood T cell repertoires in COVID-19. As for the study in general: COVID-19 samples collected from the United States, Italy and Spain covered acute and convalescent phases. From T cells, B-cell-depleted T cells, or PBMCs came the material, which was cDNA or gDNA.

Per the original data handling: Counts of nucleated cells, estimated from reference gene primer amplification, were obtained. TCRdb keeps only in-frame clones here, not all; method: immunoSEQ multiplex PCR. The V and J calls and clone size are taken from that table; D and trimming were inferred from the DNA. The table lists some 460,000 clones, 85% to 90% of them singletons. The clonotype comes from a woman aged 25 to 39 with acute or convalescent COVID-19. V is TRBV5-1 and J is TRBJ2-3; TRBD1 matches 8 bases. The specimen was peripheral blood. The CDR3: CASSYRQGSTDTQYF. The CDR3 bases are TGCGCCAGCAGCTATAGACAGGGGAGCACAGATACGCAGTATTTT.